This is a list of T cell receptor beta chains from one sample in a study of CD8+ T cells in alopecia areata. The table came from immunoSEQ multiplex PCR; TCRdb's copy has only in-frame clones and leaves some out. The table records about 150,000 clones, more than 45% of them present only once. Sequencing was done on a sample of CD4+ T cells sorted from blood. All receptors derive from a human donor with alopecia areata. The CDR3 runs from the conserved cysteine through the conserved F or W. D genes are given only for firm matches. Clone size is stated in some rows and not others, as once, few, many or a class when expanded.

clone size	D gene	J gene	V gene	CDR3 DNA	CDR3 protein
once	-	TRBJ1-2	TRBV4-1	TGCGCCAGCAGCCAAGGCCCGACAGAGATCTATGGCTACACCTTC	CASSQGPTEIYGYTF
few	-	TRBJ2-6	TRBV19	TGTGCCAGTATGATCTCTGGGGCCAACGTCCTGACTTTC	CASMISGANVLTF
-	TRBD2	TRBJ2-3	TRBV4-1	TGCGCCAGCAGCCTAGGACTAGTGGGAGATACGCAGTATTTT	CASSLGLVGDTQYF
-	TRBD2	TRBJ2-3	TRBV5-1	TGCGCCAGCAGCCGGGAGGGCACAGATACGCAGTATTTT	CASSREGTDTQYF
-	-	TRBJ1-4	TRBV5-1	TGCGCCAGCAAGGCCGAGCATAATGAAAAACTGTTTTTT	CASKAEHNEKLFF
few	TRBD2	TRBJ2-1	TRBV4-1	TGCGCCAGCAGCCAACCAACTAGCGGAAACAATGAGCAGTTCTTC	CASSQPTSGNNEQFF
few	-	TRBJ2-7	TRBV5-4	TGTGCCAGCAGCCGTGCAGCGGAGCAGTACTTC	CASSRAAEQYF
-	TRBD1	TRBJ1-5	TRBV28	TGTGCCAGCATCTCTGGTCAGGGGGCGCAGCCCCAGCATTTT	CASISGQGAQPQHF
few	TRBD1	TRBJ2-7	TRBV28	TGTGCCAGCAGTGTGACAGGGTACGGCGAGCAGTACTTC	CASSVTGYGEQYF
-	-	TRBJ2-5	TRBV20-1	TGCAGTGCCATGGTTGGAGAGACCCAGTACTTC	CSAMVGETQYF
-	TRBD2	TRBJ2-1	TRBV30	TGTGCCTGGAGTCCAGCGGGACTAGCGGAATACAATGAGCAGTTCTTC	CAWSPAGLAEYNEQFF
-	-	TRBJ2-1	TRBV9	TGTGCCAGCAGCGTAGGGGACTGGGTCTCCTACAATGAGCAGTTCTTC	CASSVGDWVSYNEQFF
-	TRBD2	TRBJ2-3	TRBV2	TGTGCCAGCAGTGAAGTTAGCGGGAGGGCGCAGTATTTT	CASSEVSGRAQYF
-	-	TRBJ2-2	TRBV30	TGTGCCTGGAAACTCACCGGGGAGCTGTTTTTT	CAWKLTGELFF
-	-	TRBJ2-1	TRBV29-1	TGCAGCGTTGGGGGCGGCTACAATGAGCAGTTCTTC	CSVGGGYNEQFF
-	TRBD2	TRBJ2-1	TRBV5-1	TGCGCCAGCAGCGAGGGACTAGCGGACAATGAGCAGTTCTTC	CASSEGLADNEQFF
few	TRBD1	TRBJ2-3	TRBV29-1	TGCAGCGCTCAGACAGGGCCAAGGACAGATACGCAGTATTTT	CSAQTGPRTDTQYF
few	-	TRBJ2-7	TRBV11-2	TGTGCCAGCAGTATCCCCGGGCCCACCTACGAGCAGTACTTC	CASSIPGPTYEQYF
-	-	TRBJ2-2	TRBV28	TGTGCCAGCAGTTACCGAGGGGCGAACACCGGGGAGCTGTTTTTT	CASSYRGANTGELFF
-	-	TRBJ2-6	TRBV19	TGTGCCAGTAGTATCGGGGCCAACGTCCTGACTTTC	CASSIGANVLTF
-	-	TRBJ2-7	TRBV5-1	TGCGCCAGCAGCTTGGCCCCTCCGGGCTACGAGCAGTACTTC	CASSLAPPGYEQYF
few	-	TRBJ2-2	TRBV19	TGTGCCAGTAGTATCGACAGGACGCGAGGCACCGGGGAGCTGTTTTTT	CASSIDRTRGTGELFF
-	-	TRBJ1-2	TRBV29-1	TGCAGCGTTGAGCACAGCCACTATGGCTACACCTTC	CSVEHSHYGYTF
-	-	TRBJ1-2	TRBV7-8	TGTGCCAGCAGCTTAGGCGAGGAGGTGGGAACCTTC	CASSLGEEVGTF
-	-	TRBJ2-7	TRBV28	TGTGCCAGCAGTTTGAGGCAGGGAGGAGCCCACGAGCAGTACTTC	CASSLRQGGAHEQYF
-	TRBD2	TRBJ2-7	TRBV29-1	TGCAGCGTTGGCGGGAGGGCTTTCGAGCAGTACTTC	CSVGGRAFEQYF
-	TRBD2	TRBJ2-6	TRBV27	TGTGCCAGCAGGGGACTAGCGGGAGTGTCTGGGGCCAACGTCCTGACTTTC	CASRGLAGVSGANVLTF
-	TRBD1	TRBJ1-5	TRBV29-1	TGCAGCGCCGGACAGGGGATTGGTCAGCCCCAGCATTTT	CSAGQGIGQPQHF
-	-	TRBJ2-2	TRBV9	TGTGCCAGCAGCCCTGGCACTAGCCGGTCCGGGGAGCTGTTTTTT	CASSPGTSRSGELFF
few	-	TRBJ2-5	TRBV30	TGTGCCTGGAGGACGTCGGGGGGCTCGGAGACCCAGTACTTC	CAWRTSGGSETQYF
-	-	TRBJ1-2	TRBV10-3	TGTGCCATCAGTGGACTTAACTCGGGCTACACCTTC	CAISGLNSGYTF
-	-	TRBJ2-6	TRBV7-9	TGTGCCAGCAGCTTAGGTGGGATTACGGCTGCCAACGTCCTGACTTTC	CASSLGGITAANVLTF
-	-	TRBJ2-5	TRBV29-1	TGCAGCGTGGCCGGGCCAACGATGGGGACCCAGTACTTC	CSVAGPTMGTQYF
once	TRBD1	TRBJ2-2	TRBV2	TGTGCCAGCAGTCAAGGGGACAGGACGAACACCGGGGAGCTGTTTTTT	CASSQGDRTNTGELFF
-	TRBD1	TRBJ2-1	TRBV10-3	TGTGCCATCAGTGGTGGGACAGGGGGTATTGAGCAGTTCTTC	CAISGGTGGIEQFF
-	-	TRBJ2-1	TRBV29-1	TGCAGCGTTGTAGCCTACAATGAGCAGTTCTTC	CSVVAYNEQFF
-	-	TRBJ1-2	TRBV5-1	TGCGCCAGCAGCTTGGTAGGGGGTAAAGACTATGGCTACACCTTC	CASSLVGGKDYGYTF
-	-	TRBJ2-7	TRBV27	TGTGCCAGCGGCGGGACCGTTTCCTACGAGCAGTACTTC	CASGGTVSYEQYF
-	-	TRBJ2-1	TRBV11-2	TGTGCCAGCAGCTTAGTGGTAGTCTACAATGAGCAGTTCTTC	CASSLVVVYNEQFF
-	-	TRBJ2-4	TRBV7-8	TGTGCCAGCAGCGGGAGGGGGGCTCGTCGGGAAAACATTCAGTACTTC	CASSGRGARRENIQYF
-	-	TRBJ1-2	TRBV15	TGTGCCACCAGGGCAGGAGCTAACTATGGCTACACCTTC	CATRAGANYGYTF
once	-	TRBJ1-1	TRBV5-1	TGCGCCAGCAGCTCGGACCTCTCTGAAGCTTTCTTT	CASSSDLSEAFF
few	-	TRBJ2-5	TRBV6-5	TGTGCCAGCAGTTTCGAGCGGCAAGAGACCCAGTACTTC	CASSFERQETQYF
few	TRBD1	TRBJ2-7	TRBV29-1	TGCAGCTTTGGCCGCACGGACAGGGCCGAGCAGTACTTC	CSFGRTDRAEQYF
-	-	TRBJ2-5	TRBV29-1	TGCAGCGTTGATGGAGTCCAAGAGACCCAGTACTTC	CSVDGVQETQYF
-	TRBD1	TRBJ1-1	TRBV16	TGTGCCAGCAGCCCCCTTCGACAGGGCCGGGGAGAGGGCACTGAAGCTTTCTTT	CASSPLRQGRGEGTEAFF
-	-	TRBJ2-3	TRBV4-1	TGCGCCAGCAGTGGGGGGAAGGGCCCAGATACGCAGTATTTT	CASSGGKGPDTQYF
few	TRBD2	TRBJ2-3	TRBV7-2	TGTGCCAGCAGCTTAACTAGCGGAGCCACAGATACGCAGTATTTT	CASSLTSGATDTQYF
-	-	TRBJ1-2	TRBV28	TGTGCCAGCAGAAACACGTATGGCTACACCTTC	CASRNTYGYTF
few	TRBD2	TRBJ2-1	TRBV7-9	TGTGCCAGCAGCTTAGATCCTAGCGGGAGGATTGCTGAGCAGTTCTTC	CASSLDPSGRIAEQFF
few	-	TRBJ1-5	TRBV29-1	TGCAGCGTCAAACAGGGTAGTCAGCCCCAGCATTTT	CSVKQGSQPQHF